This is a list of T cell receptor beta chains from one sample in a study of T cell repertoires in cytomegalovirus infection. TCRdb re-derived calls from the reads in MiXCR, one entry per CDR3 protein. The profile covers a few hundred thousand distinct CDR3 sequences, with 30% to 40% appearing a single time and roughly 16% taken by the ten largest. Antigen specificity for these receptors is unknown. Sequencing used cultured PBMCs, obtained from culture after CMV antigen stimulation. Receptors originate from a human donor in good health (CMV status not recorded). Some clones in this sample may be carry-over from other donors' samples. Both conserved end residues are part of each CDR3. A D gene is named only where the DNA matches it firmly. Expanded clones are given a class, and other clones once, few, many or no size at all.

>TRBD2|TRBV25-1|TRBJ2-1|-
TGTGCCAGCAGTGAGTCTAGCGGGCTCCCTCCCTACAATGAGCAGTTCTTC
CASSESSGLPPYNEQFF
>-|TRBV27|TRBJ1-1|few
TGTGCCAGCAGTTTATTGGCCAGCCCTGAAGCTTTCTTT
CASSLLASPEAFF
>-|TRBV11-3|TRBJ2-2|-
TGTGCCAGCAGCGGGTCCGGGACAAGAACCGGGGAGCTGTTTTTT
CASSGSGTRTGELFF
>-|TRBV6-1|TRBJ2-2|few
TGTGCCAGCACCGAGAGAGCGAACACCGGGGAGCTGTTTTTT
CASTERANTGELFF
>TRBD2|TRBV12-5|TRBJ2-2|few
TGTGCTAGTGGGCCCTTGGGAGGGCCAACCGGGGAGCTGTTTTTT
CASGPLGGPTGELFF
>-|TRBV6-2/TRBV6-3|TRBJ2-1|-
TGTGCCAGCAGTTACCAGTGGAGAGGTGGAAATGAGCAGTTCTTC
CASSYQWRGGNEQFF
>-|TRBV4-3|TRBJ1-2|-
TGCGCCAGCAGCCAAGTTGCAGCCAGGAGAGACTATGGCTACACCTTC
CASSQVAARRDYGYTF
>TRBD1|TRBV7-9|TRBJ2-7|-
TGTGCCAGCAGCGCGGGACAGGGGGCAAGGGAGCAGTACTTC
CASSAGQGAREQYF
>TRBD2|TRBV7-2|TRBJ2-3|many
TGTGCCAGCAGCCGGACTAGCGGAAAAACAGATACGCAGTATTTT
CASSRTSGKTDTQYF
>-|TRBV7-2|TRBJ2-5|many
TGTGCCAGCAGCTTAGTTCCGGGGAAAGAGACCCAGTACTTC
CASSLVPGKETQYF
>TRBD2|TRBV19|TRBJ2-3|-
TGTGCCAGTAGACGGGGTCCAGTACTAGCGAGGAGTAGCACAGATACGCAGTATTTT
CASRRGPVLARSSTDTQYF
>-|TRBV7-2|TRBJ2-2|few
TGTGCCAGCAGTCGGGCTACATACACCGGGGAGCTGTTTTTT
CASSRATYTGELFF
>TRBD1|TRBV19|TRBJ1-2|few
TGTGCCAGTAGTATTGGGACAGGGGCTAACTATGGCTACACCTTC
CASSIGTGANYGYTF
>TRBD2|TRBV20-1|TRBJ2-3|few
TGCAGTGCTAGGGGAACTAGCGGGAGAACAGATACGCAGTATTTT
CSARGTSGRTDTQYF
>-|TRBV5-1|TRBJ1-1|few
TGCGCCAGCAGCTTGGCCTGGGGGAACACTGAAGCTTTCTTT
CASSLAWGNTEAFF
>-|TRBV18|TRBJ2-7|few
TGTGCCAGCTCACCCTTGGAATGGGGCGAGCAGTACTTC
CASSPLEWGEQYF
>TRBD1|TRBV7-9|TRBJ2-2|-
TGTGCCAGCAGCCTAGGGACAGGGGCCTTCGCCGGGGAGCTGTTTTTT
CASSLGTGAFAGELFF
>TRBD1|TRBV24-1|TRBJ1-2|few
TGTGCCACCAGTGAAACCACGGGACAGGGGGGAGGCTACACCTTC
CATSETTGQGGGYTF
>-|TRBV4-1|TRBJ1-2|-
TGCGCCACCGGTACGGGAACAGGAGCCAATGGCTACACCTTC
CATGTGTGANGYTF
>-|TRBV6-2/TRBV6-3|TRBJ2-2|few
TGTGCCAGCAGTTACTGGGGGACCGGGGAGCTGTTTTTT
CASSYWGTGELFF
>TRBD1|TRBV6-1|TRBJ1-1|many
TGTGCCAGCAGCCACAGGGGCATGAACACTGAAGCTTTCTTT
CASSHRGMNTEAFF
>-|TRBV7-9|TRBJ2-5|-
TGTGCCAGCAGCCATCCCCACAGGTTCCAAGAGACCCAGTACTTC
CASSHPHRFQETQYF
>TRBD2|TRBV7-2|TRBJ2-1|many
TGTGCCAGCAGCCCCACTAGCGGGAACAATGAGCAGTTCTTC
CASSPTSGNNEQFF
>-|TRBV15|TRBJ2-1|-
TGTGCCACCAGCAGAACTTGGGGCGGGGAGTCCTACAATGAGCAGTTCTTC
CATSRTWGGESYNEQFF